The 2 T cell receptor beta chains given below trace back to one sample, sequenced in a study of cytomegalovirus exposure and HLA in healthy donors. Researchers ran the PCR with 60 Vbeta and 13 Jbeta primers. The repertoire was sequenced with immunoSEQ multiplex PCR; TCRdb's copy has only in-frame clones and lacks some. The sample has around 50,000 clones. Sample: PBMCs. These receptors were taken from a male donor in good health and CMV-seropositive.

This rearrangement joins TRBV13 to TRBJ2-7, with D unresolved. V lost 5 bases, J lost 2 bases, and 19 bases lay in between. Germline V CDR1 and CDR2: PRHDT, FYEKMQ (reference sequence). The CDR3 has 16 amino acids. In nucleotides, the CDR3 is TGTGCCAGCAGCCTAAGTCCGTCCGGGTACCCCTACGAGCAGTACTTC. It encodes CASSLSPSGYPYEQYF.

The V gene is TRBV5-6, the J gene TRBJ1-1; no clear D. The CDR3 runs 16 residues. The germline CDR1 and CDR2 sequences are SGHDT and YYEEEE. Trimming stripped 3 bases from V and 0 bases from J, with 15 bases between. For the CDR3, the DNA is TGTGCCAGCAGCTCAGAACAGAGCCTGATGAACACTGAAGCTTTCTTT. Its protein product is CASSSEQSLMNTEAFF.